The 24 T cell receptor beta chains below come from one sample, sequenced in a study of cytomegalovirus exposure and HLA in healthy donors. Use of 60 Vbeta and 13 Jbeta primers characterized the PCR. Clones were read by immunoSEQ multiplex PCR, and TCRdb kept only the in-frame ones, dropping some. Among more than 150,000 clones listed, 78% were seen once. The sample was PBMCs. Source of these receptors: a woman aged 25 to 39 in good health and CMV-seropositive.

This sequence joins TRBV23-1 and TRBJ1-2; 7 bases are shared with TRBD1. TRBV23-1 is an open reading frame, and its role is uncertain. This CDR3 region has 13 residues. The V and J ends lost 5 bases and 6 bases, in that order; junction bases with no gene match: 6. The CDR3 is CASSAGTAHGYTF. The CDR3 bases are TGCGCCAGCAGTGCGGGGACAGCCCATGGCTACACCTTC.

The V and J genes are TRBV10-3 and TRBJ1-5; D remains unclear. From germline, CDR1 is ENHRY and CDR2 SYGVKD. The V end was cut by 4 bases, the J end by 0 bases, with 4 bases between. This CDR3 is built from 13 residues. The CDR3 DNA reads as TGTGCCATCAGTGTCAGTAGCAATCAGCCCCAGCATTTT. Its protein product is CAISVSSNQPQHF.

This sequence joins TRBV7-6 and TRBJ2-7; the match to TRBD2 covers 10 bases. CDR1 is SGHVS, CDR2 FNYEAQ, per germline. CDR3 length equals 18 residues. V was pared by 5 bases and J by 2 bases, with 15 bases of the junction left unmatched. The CDR3 is CASSNLLPRTSGPYEQYF. The CDR3 nucleotides are TGTGCCAGCAGCAATCTCCTCCCTAGGACTAGCGGCCCCTACGAGCAGTACTTC.

The chain couples TRBV6-5 to TRBJ1-3; tentatively, D is TRBD1 (5 bases). Per germline, CDR1 MNHEY and CDR2 SVGAGI. The ends were cut back, 3 bases at V and 0 bases at J, with 12 bases in the middle. The CDR3 is 16 amino acids. In DNA, the CDR3 is TGTGCCAGCAGTTATAGTGGACACAACTCTGGAAACACCATATATTTT. It encodes CASSYSGHNSGNTIYF.

This clone turned up a few times. The CDR3 loop is CASRGSTGAATEAFF. CDR3 bases: TGTGCCAGCAGGGGGTCGACAGGGGCGGCCACTGAAGCTTTCTTT. The gene calls are TRBV6-4 and TRBJ1-1; 8 bases fit TRBD1. Trimming cost V 6 bases and J 4 bases; bases outside gene matches: 10. The length of the CDR3 is 15 residues. Germline CDR1 and CDR2: MRHNA and SNTAGT.

The V and J genes are TRBV7-8 and TRBJ1-3; D remains unclear. The germline V gene encodes CDR1 SGHVS and CDR2 FQNEAQ. V shed 5 bases and J shed 1 base, with 12 bases lying between them. This CDR3 has 15 amino acids. This CDR3 is CASSARAGSGNTIYF. The CDR3 region has the DNA TGTGCCAGCAGCGCCCGGGCGGGGTCTGGAAACACCATATATTTT.

The chain links TRBV6-1 to TRBJ1-5; D call uncertain. Germline V CDR1 and CDR2: MNHNS, SASEGT. There are 16 residues in the CDR3. V was shortened by 4 bases and J by 0 bases, with 13 bases between the two germline ends. The CDR3 protein is CASSGDRGFSNQPQHF. The CDR3 coding sequence is TGTGCCAGCAGTGGAGACCGGGGATTTAGCAATCAGCCCCAGCATTTT.

V usage is TRBV19 and J usage is TRBJ1-2; D may be TRBD1 (6 bases). CDR3 length: 16 amino acids. V was shortened by 3 bases and J by 0 bases, with 14 bases between the two germline ends. CDR1 and CDR2 from the germline V gene are LNHDA and SQIVND (reference sequence). In nucleotides, the CDR3 is TGTGCCAGTAGTATCGTCCCGGGGGGGCCTAACTATGGCTACACCTTC. The encoded protein is CASSIVPGGPNYGYTF.

The chain recombines TRBV7-3 with TRBJ2-3, with 12 bases matching TRBD2. The CDR3 runs to 17 residues. Germline CDR1 is SGHTA and CDR2 is FQGTGA. Unmatched junction bases numbered 8, after V lost 5 bases and J lost 2 bases. DNA of the CDR3: TGTGCCAGCAGCCAAATTGGACTAGCGGGGCTCACAGATACGCAGTATTTT. Translating gives CASSQIGLAGLTDTQYF.

This chain joins TRBV10-1 and TRBJ2-7; D uncertain. The ends were cut back, 3 bases at V and 2 bases at J, with 8 bases in the middle. Germline CDR1 is WNHNN and CDR2 is SYGVQD (reference sequence). This CDR3 region has 13 residues. The CDR3 region is CASSESLTYEQYF. The CDR3 DNA sequence: TGCGCCAGCAGTGAATCCCTAACCTACGAGCAGTACTTC.

This chain uses TRBV7-2 with TRBJ1-5, with D possibly being TRBD1 (5 bases). V was pared by 5 bases and J by 7 bases, with 15 bases between. The CDR3 contains 14 residues. Germline-derived CDR1 and CDR2 are SGHTA and FQGNSA. CDR3 loop: CASSLRVPEQPQHF. The DNA for the CDR3 is TGTGCCAGCAGCCTCAGGGTGCCGGAACAGCCCCAGCATTTT.

This clone appeared a few times. This chain joins TRBV2 and TRBJ2-1, with 8 nucleotides matching TRBD2. The CDR3 covers 17 residues. Trimming took 6 bases from V and 0 from J; bases not matched to a gene: 10. From germline, CDR1 is SNHLY and CDR2 FYNNEI. This CDR3 is CASRELAGLSSYNEQFF. The CDR3 nucleotides are TGTGCCAGCAGGGAATTAGCGGGATTGAGCTCCTACAATGAGCAGTTCTTC.

J is TRBJ2-7 and V is TRBV29-1; tentative D call: TRBD2 (6 bases). Germline V gives CDR1 SQVTM, CDR2 ANQGSEA. Trimming cost V 0 bases and J 5 bases, with 17 bases left between them. The CDR3 totals 15 residues. Here the CDR3 reads CSVEDMDGGLHEQYF. The CDR3 DNA follows: TGCAGCGTTGAAGATATGGACGGGGGTTTGCACGAGCAGTACTTC.

The chain employs TRBV5-6 and TRBJ1-1, with D possibly TRBD1 on 5 matching bases. The V gene's germline CDR1 is SGHDT and CDR2 YYEEEE. This CDR3 spans 12 amino acids. V lost 0 bases and J lost 7, with 7 bases in between. CDR3 residues: CASSLDRFEAFF. The CDR3 nucleotides read TGTGCCAGCAGCTTGGACAGGTTTGAAGCTTTCTTT.

The chain has TRBV6-5 and TRBJ1-3; TRBD1 aligns across 7 bases. This CDR3 contains 16 residues. The J segment lost 4 bases and the V segment lost 1 base, leaving 7 bases of the junction unmatched. Germline loops: CDR1 MNHEY, CDR2 SVGAGI. The CDR3 here is CASSYLKTGFGNTIYF. CDR3 in DNA: TGTGCCAGCAGTTACTTGAAGACAGGGTTCGGAAACACCATATATTTT.

The V and J genes are TRBV27 and TRBJ2-1, with TRBD1 matching 10 bases. From germline, CDR1 is MNHEY and CDR2 SMNVEV (reference sequence). V dropped 6 bases and J dropped 2; count of bases not matched to a gene: 4. The CDR3 length is 15 residues. The CDR3 is CASSMTGGPYNEQFF. As DNA, the CDR3 is TGTGCCAGCAGCATGACAGGGGGCCCCTACAATGAGCAGTTCTTC.

The CDR3 nucleotides are TGTGCCAGCTCACCAAGCCAGGGCAAAGGCTACACCTTC. As protein: CASSPSQGKGYTF. This chain uses TRBV18 with TRBJ1-2, with TRBD1 as a possible D gene (5 bases). The ends were cut back, 2 bases at V and 8 bases at J, with 12 bases in the middle. Germline CDR1 is KGHSH and CDR2 is LQKENI. CDR3 size: 13 residues.

The chain couples TRBV4-1 to TRBJ2-2, with 9 bases lining up with TRBD1. This CDR3 spans 15 amino acids. Germline CDR1 reads MGHRA; CDR2 reads YSYEKL. Germline trimming cut 3 bases from V and 5 bases from J; bases unmatched to any gene: 4. The CDR3: CASSQYRGQTGELFF. The DNA of the CDR3 is TGCGCCAGCAGCCAGTACAGGGGGCAAACCGGGGAGCTGTTTTTT.

This chain connects TRBV5-1 to TRBJ2-7, with D perhaps TRBD1 (6 bases). Trimming took 4 bases from V and 2 from J, leaving 25 bases between them. This CDR3 comprises 18 residues. Germline values: CDR1 SGHRS, CDR2 YFSETQ. DNA for the CDR3: TGCGCCAGCAGCATCCTCCCTTCCGCCGGACAGTTCCCCTACGAGCAGTACTTC. Translating gives CASSILPSAGQFPYEQYF.

In this sample, this clone turned up a few times. One end of the junction does not line up with germline, which may come from a read error. The chain couples TRBV7-9 to TRBJ1-2, with 7 positions matching TRBD1. The germline gives CDR1 SEHNR, CDR2 FQNEAQ (reference sequence). The CDR3 has 14 amino acids. The CDR3, as DNA: TGTTCCAGCAGGGCGACAGGGCCGTTCCGGGGCTACACCTTC. Its translation: CSSRATGPFRGYTF. The full variable domain, rest sourced from reference TRBV7-9 and TRBJ1-2, is DTGVSQNPRHKITKRGQNVTFRCDPISEHNRLYWYRQTLGQGPEFLTYFQNEAQLEKSRLLSDRFSAERPKGSFSTLEIQRTEQGDSAMYLCSSRATGPFRGYTFGSGTRLTVV.

Of note for this clone: The sample has other DNA sequences that encode this CDR3 too. The CDR3 here is CASSPYTGELFF. The CDR3 DNA is TGTGCCAGCAGCCCGTACACCGGGGAGCTGTTTTTT. This sequence joins TRBV7-9 and TRBJ2-2; no firm D call. In germline, CDR1 is SEHNR, CDR2 FQNEAQ (reference sequence). This CDR3 has 12 residues. V was clipped by 5 bases and J by 3 bases, with 4 bases between them.

This sequence joins TRBV28 and TRBJ2-3; 12 bases fit TRBD2. CDR3 length: 16 amino acids. Trimming at V came to 5 bases and at J to 2 bases, leaving 5 bases not matched to a gene. From germline, CDR1 is MDHEN and CDR2 SYDVKM. CDR3 protein: CASSRGLAGNTDTQYF. CDR3 DNA: TGTGCCAGCAGTCGCGGACTAGCGGGAAACACAGATACGCAGTATTTT.

This clone was observed a single time. This chain joins TRBV5-4 and TRBJ1-1; D unresolved. V gave up 3 bases and J gave up 11 bases, with 26 bases separating them. Germline V gene data show CDR1 as SGHNT and CDR2 as YYREEE (reference sequence). The CDR3 is made up of 16 amino acids. CDR3 loop: CASSSDKVLAVIGAFF. The DNA for the CDR3 is TGTGCCAGCAGCTCCGACAAGGTGCTCGCCGTAATTGGGGCTTTCTTT.

This rearrangement joins TRBV5-1 to TRBJ2-4; D is perhaps TRBD2 (6 bases). The CDR3 is 15 residues long. V was cut by 3 bases and J by 6 bases, with 16 bases left in between. In germline, CDR1 is SGHRS, CDR2 YFSETQ. CDR3 region: CASSSTTRDTNIQYF. The CDR3 DNA is TGCGCCAGCAGCTCCACGACGCGGGATACAAACATTCAGTACTTC.